These 19 T cell receptor beta chains share one sample of origin, sequenced in a study of T-cell memory formation after mild COVID-19. Each CDR3 protein is one row after TCRdb ran MiXCR on the 5' RACE reads. The table includes 350,000 or so distinct CDR3 sequences, 20% to 25% detected once. Sample: PBMCs or a T cell subset sorted from them (not recorded which). Source of these receptors: a young man who had mild COVID-19 (a few samples of this study predate the infection). Cell type and time point are not known.

The chain recombines TRBV20-1 with TRBJ2-7; the match to TRBD1 covers 7 bases. Germline V gene data show CDR1 as DFQATT and CDR2 as SNEGSKA (reference sequence). Trimming cost V 5 bases and J 7 bases; bases outside gene matches: 11. This CDR3 is built from 13 residues. The CDR3 DNA follows: TGCAGTGCTCCGGGCCAGGGGGTAAGAGAGCAGTACTTC. It yields the protein CSAPGQGVREQYF.

This clonotype was picked up a small number of times. The chain joins TRBV7-9 to TRBJ1-1; D is undetermined. Trimming left V 8 bases short and J 6 bases short, with 10 bases between. The germline V gene encodes CDR1 SEHNR and CDR2 FQNEAQ (reference sequence). There are 11 residues in the CDR3. This CDR3 reads CASQPGAEAFF. The DNA of the CDR3 is TGTGCCAGCCAACCCGGGGCTGAAGCTTTCTTT.

The chain employs TRBV2 and TRBJ2-3; D perhaps matches TRBD1 (6 bases). The CDR3 spans 15 residues. The ends were cut back, 7 bases at V and 0 bases at J, with 14 bases in the middle. CDR1 SNHLY and CDR2 FYNNEI come from the germline V gene. CDR3 amino acids: CASTWTASSTDTQYF. The CDR3 DNA reads as TGTGCCAGCACGTGGACAGCTTCTAGCACAGATACGCAGTATTTT.

This clonotype has a handful of counts. The chain joins TRBV7-8 to TRBJ1-4; D remains unclear. CDR3 length: 13 residues. The germline CDR1 and CDR2 sequences are SGHVS and FQNEAQ. The ends were cut back, 4 bases at V and 3 bases at J, with 6 bases in the middle. CDR3 amino acids: CASSSGANEKLFF. CDR3 nucleotides: TGTGCCAGCAGCTCTGGGGCTAATGAAAAACTGTTTTTT.

This chain links TRBV28 with TRBJ2-2, with D possibly called TRBD1 or TRBD2 (6 bases each). The germline V gene has CDR1 MDHEN and CDR2 SYDVKM. The CDR3 sequence is 14 residues long. V dropped 5 bases and J dropped 8 bases, with 15 bases sitting between them. The CDR3 DNA sequence: TGTGCCAGCAGTCAAATCCGGGGGCTAGGGGAGCTGTTTTTT. Its protein is CASSQIRGLGELFF.

The CDR3 sequence is CASSFPGQGRETQYF. CDR3 nucleotides: TGTGCCAGCAGTTTCCCGGGACAGGGGCGGGAGACCCAGTACTTC. This rearrangement joins TRBV6-6 to TRBJ2-5; 10 bases map to TRBD1. V was pared by 4 bases and J by 5 bases, with 7 bases of the junction left unmatched. Germline-derived CDR1 and CDR2 are MNHNY and SVGAGI (reference sequence). The CDR3 extends over 15 amino acids.

The table lists this clonotype with many counts. The chain carries TRBV7-9 and TRBJ2-7; 7 bases fit TRBD1. Germline-derived CDR1 and CDR2 are SEHNR and FQNEAQ (reference sequence). The CDR3 consists of 15 residues. The junction had 8 bases not matched to a gene; V was cut back by 1 base and J by 5 bases. The CDR3 DNA reads TGTGCCAGCAGCTTAGAGAGACAGGGTGATAACGAGCAGTACGTC. It encodes CASSLERQGDNEQYV.

This clonotype has only a few counts. The chain couples TRBV7-2 to TRBJ2-5; D not resolved. CDR3 length: 13 amino acids. Per the germline V gene, CDR1 is SGHTA and CDR2 is FQGNSA. Trimming removed 5 bases from V and 5 bases from J, with 12 bases in between. The CDR3 DNA follows: TGTGCCAGCAGCCAGACGCGCCGGGAGACCCAGTACTTC. This translates into CASSQTRRETQYF.

The chain carries TRBV29-1 and TRBJ1-4; 8 nucleotides agree with TRBD1. From germline, CDR1 is SQVTM and CDR2 ANQGSEA. V was pared by 6 bases and J by 8 bases, with 11 bases of the junction left unmatched. The CDR3 is 14 residues long. The CDR3 DNA is TGCAGCGTCATAGACAGGGGTCAGGGGGAAAAACTGTTTTTT. Its translation is CSVIDRGQGEKLFF.

V and J are TRBV5-7 and TRBJ2-6; 12 bases fit TRBD1. TRBV5-7 is annotated as an ORF whose role is uncertain. The CDR3 loop spans 21 amino acids. V was clipped by 0 bases and J by 1 base; unmatched bases: 11. CDR3 sequence: CASSLEGQGASLLSGANVLTF. Here the CDR3 DNA reads TGTGCCAGCAGCTTGGAGGGACAGGGGGCTTCTCTGCTTTCTGGGGCCAACGTCCTGACTTTC.

The chain couples TRBV10-2 to TRBJ1-2; maybe TRBD1 (5 bases). CDR1 is WSHSY and CDR2 is SAAADI in the germline V gene. The V end lost 8 bases, the J end lost 4 bases, and 17 bases lay between the germline ends. This CDR3 is 14 amino acids long. This CDR3 is CASAGTVGTYGYTF. CDR3 bases: TGCGCCAGCGCCGGGACCGTGGGGACCTATGGCTACACCTTC.

This clonotype was counted only a few times. The chain uses TRBV7-2 and TRBJ2-3; the D gene is possibly TRBD2 (5 bases). The CDR3 contains 15 residues. The germline V gene encodes CDR1 SGHTA and CDR2 FQGNSA. Trimming took off 5 bases at V and 0 bases at J, with 12 bases between the two ends. CDR3 loop: CASSARRGSTDTQYF. The DNA for the CDR3 is TGTGCCAGCAGCGCCCGACGGGGTAGCACAGATACGCAGTATTTT.

The CDR3 DNA follows: TGCGCCAGCAGCCAAGGGATGAACGAAGCTTTCTTT. Protein: CASSQGMNEAFF. V usage is TRBV4-1 and J usage is TRBJ1-1; D gene unclear. Germline CDR1 is MGHRA and CDR2 is YSYEKL. The ends were cut back, 1 base at V and 8 bases at J, with 8 bases in the middle. The CDR3 has 12 amino acids.

This clonotype appeared a few times. V is TRBV7-3 and J is TRBJ2-5, with TRBD2 matching over 10 bases. Per germline, CDR1 SGHTA and CDR2 FQGTGA. Germline trimming cut 5 bases from V and 0 bases from J; bases unmatched to any gene: 3. This CDR3 has 15 amino acids. CDR3 in amino acids: CASSKTSGDQETQYF. Written as DNA, the CDR3 is TGTGCCAGCAGCAAAACTAGCGGGGACCAAGAGACCCAGTACTTC.

This clonotype was picked up many times. The V and J genes are TRBV7-2 and TRBJ2-1, with TRBD1 matching over 8 bases. Trimming at V came to 3 bases and at J to 9 bases, leaving 7 bases not matched to a gene. The CDR3 consists of 14 residues. The V gene's germline CDR1 is SGHTA and CDR2 FQGNSA. CDR3 DNA: TGTGCCAGCAGCTTCGACAGGGGTGGGGGTGAGCAGTTCTTC. Translation gives CASSFDRGGGEQFF.

The chain combines TRBV6-6 with TRBJ2-2, with D unresolved. Trimming left V 6 bases short and J 0 bases short, with 5 bases between. Germline assignment: CDR1 MNHNY and CDR2 SVGAGI (reference sequence). This CDR3 is built from 13 residues. DNA for the CDR3: TGTGCCAGCAGACCCGCGAACACCGGGGAGCTGTTTTTT. The encoded protein is CASRPANTGELFF.

This clonotype turned up a few times. The junction differs from germline at one of its ends, possibly a read error. The rearrangement links TRBV28 to TRBJ2-5, with 9 bases fitting TRBD1. The CDR3 is 17 residues long. Germline loops: CDR1 MDHEN, CDR2 SYDVKM. The CDR3 loop is CAGSPDPKTGGQETQYF. DNA for the CDR3: TGTGCCGGCAGCCCCGATCCGAAGACAGGGGGACAAGAGACCCAGTACTTC.

The chain combines TRBV20-1 with TRBJ2-3, with 12 bases fitting TRBD2. Trimming removed 3 bases from V and 2 bases from J; junction bases left unmatched: 6. CDR1 and CDR2 (germline): DFQATT, SNEGSKA (reference sequence). This CDR3 region has 16 residues. DNA of the CDR3: TGCAGTGCTAGGGACCCTAGCGGGGGGGCCACAGATACGCAGTATTTT. It is translated as CSARDPSGGATDTQYF.

This clonotype was counted a few times. The V and J genes are TRBV7-9 and TRBJ1-2; TRBD1 matches at 8 bases. CDR1 is SEHNR, CDR2 FQNEAQ, per germline (reference sequence). CDR3 length equals 14 residues. The junction had 6 bases not matched to a gene; V was cut back by 5 bases and J by 4 bases. The CDR3 coding sequence is TGTGCCAGCAGCCAACCGGGACAGGCCTATGGCTACACCTTC. This gives the protein CASSQPGQAYGYTF.